This entry lists 20 T cell receptor beta chains sequenced from one sample in a study of T cell responses to AZD1222 COVID-19 vaccine. The repertoire was sequenced with immunoSEQ multiplex PCR; TCRdb's copy has only in-frame clones and lacks some. The repertoire holds about 130,000 clones, roughly 93% seen once, with under 3.5% in the top ten. The source material was peripheral blood, sampled on day 0 of AZD1222 vaccination. These receptors were collected from an adult in good health.

The V call is TRBV29-1, the J call TRBJ2-5; possible D gene TRBD1, 5 bases. The CDR3 runs to 12 residues. V lost 4 bases and J 5 bases, leaving 11 bases between the germline ends. Germline assignment: CDR1 SQVTM and CDR2 ANQGSEA. The CDR3 DNA follows: TGCAGCGTTGCAGGGCCGCGGGAGACCCAGTACTTC. Protein: CSVAGPRETQYF.

This clone was found once. The chain combines TRBV6-5 with TRBJ2-7, with D unclear. The CDR3 runs to 11 residues. Germline values: CDR1 MNHEY, CDR2 SVGAGI. The CDR3 sequence: CEATDSYEQYF. The CDR3 region has the DNA TGTGAGGCAACAGACTCCTACGAGCAGTACTTC.

The J gene is TRBJ1-1, the V gene TRBV2, with D unresolved. The V gene lost 2 bases and the J gene lost 1 base, with 14 bases spanning the gap. CDR1 is SNHLY, CDR2 FYNNEI, per germline. This CDR3 contains 16 residues. The CDR3 DNA follows: TGTGCCAGCAGTGAAAGTTTTGGCTTCGGGAACACTGAAGCTTTCTTT. Its translation: CASSESFGFGNTEAFF.

V is TRBV21-1 and J is TRBJ2-1; the table's D call, TRBD2, was not checked against the DNA. TRBV21-1 is a recognized pseudogene. CDR3 length: 13 residues. The CDR3 here is CASSKVGENEQFF. In DNA, the CDR3 is TGTGCCAGCAGCAAAGTAGGAGAGAATGAGCAGTTCTTC.

The chain carries TRBV10-1 and TRBJ2-7; 7 positions agree with TRBD2. CDR1 WNHNN and CDR2 SYGVQD come from the germline V gene (reference sequence). The CDR3 consists of 12 residues. The trim removed 10 bases at V and 7 bases at J, leaving 10 bases unmatched. The CDR3 reads CANGSPGREQYF. In nucleotides, the CDR3 is TGCGCCAACGGCTCCCCCGGGAGGGAGCAGTACTTC.

CDR3 DNA: TGTGCCAGCAGTGAGGTCTCTGGAAACACCATATATTTT. This codes for CASSEVSGNTIYF. The rearrangement joins TRBV6-4 to TRBJ1-3; D call uncertain. Germline V gene data show CDR1 as MRHNA and CDR2 as SNTAGT. The CDR3 runs to 13 residues. Trimming pared 3 bases from V and 0 bases from J, leaving 3 bases between.

The chain links TRBV2 to TRBJ1-2; no clear D gene. The germline CDR1 and CDR2 sequences are SNHLY and FYNNEI. V lost 1 base, J lost 4 bases, and 4 bases lay in between. The CDR3 is 12 amino acids. Written as DNA, the CDR3 is TGTGCCAGCAGTGAAGAGGGCTATGGCTACACCTTC. This gives the protein CASSEEGYGYTF.

This sequence joins TRBV11-3 and TRBJ2-5, with TRBD1 matching 8 bases. Germline CDR1 SGHNT, CDR2 YENEEA. With 5 bases clipped from V and 1 base from J, the junction kept 3 bases outside the gene matches. This CDR3 has 14 amino acids. CDR3 sequence reads: CASSRDRSQETQYF. DNA of the CDR3: TGTGCCAGCAGCCGGGACAGGAGCCAAGAGACCCAGTACTTC.

The chain carries TRBV27 and TRBJ2-7, with 9 bases that match TRBD1. The CDR3 covers 14 residues. The J segment lost 3 bases and the V segment lost 6 bases, leaving 6 bases of the junction unmatched. In germline, CDR1 is MNHEY, CDR2 SMNVEV (reference sequence). In DNA, the CDR3 is TGTGCCAGCAGGCCGGGACAGGGCCTCTACGAGCAGTACTTC. Its translation: CASRPGQGLYEQYF.

The rearrangement links TRBV28 to TRBJ1-5; 8 bases are shared with TRBD1. Trimming at V came to 2 bases and at J to 0 bases, leaving 6 bases not matched to a gene. Germline V gene lookup returns CDR1 MDHEN and CDR2 SYDVKM. The CDR3 covers 17 residues. The DNA of the CDR3 is TGTGCCAGCAGTTTACAGGGGGCCCCTGCTAGCAATCAGCCCCAGCATTTT. Its protein product is CASSLQGAPASNQPQHF.

The V call is TRBV7-2, the J call TRBJ2-7; D may be TRBD1 (6 bases). This CDR3 has 15 amino acids. Germline V gene data show CDR1 as SGHTA and CDR2 as FQGNSA. The V and J ends lost 0 bases and 0 bases respectively, with 9 bases between them. The CDR3 bases are TGTGCCAGCAGCTTAGCCCCAGGGGACTCCTACGAGCAGTACTTC. Its protein product is CASSLAPGDSYEQYF.

This clone appeared a few times. V is TRBV6-4 and J is TRBJ2-1; D remains unclear. Germline V gene data show CDR1 as MRHNA and CDR2 as SNTAGT. Trimming removed 2 bases from V and 7 bases from J, with 9 bases in between. The CDR3 contains 13 residues. CDR3 region: CASSDKSENEQFF. In DNA form, the CDR3 reads TGTGCCAGCAGTGACAAGTCGGAGAATGAGCAGTTCTTC.

The chain's CDR3 is CATSDSNRGSNEQFF. Written as DNA, the CDR3 is TGTGCCACCAGTGATTCTAACAGGGGATCCAATGAGCAGTTCTTC. The gene calls are TRBV24-1 and TRBJ2-1, with 7 bases identical to TRBD1. Trimming took 2 bases from V and 6 from J; bases not matched to a gene: 6. The CDR3 contains 15 residues. Per the germline V gene, CDR1 is KGHDR and CDR2 is SFDVKD.

The chain recombines TRBV7-2 with TRBJ2-1; D unclear. There are 16 residues in the CDR3. V lost 0 bases and J lost 3, with 12 bases in between. Germline V lookup: CDR1 SGHTA, CDR2 FQGNSA. Here the CDR3 reads CASSLAFEFNYNEQFF. The DNA of the CDR3 is TGTGCCAGCAGCTTAGCGTTTGAATTTAACTACAATGAGCAGTTCTTC.

The rearrangement links TRBV28 to TRBJ2-1; no clear D. With 2 bases removed from V and 0 bases from J, the gap between germline ends came to 11 bases. CDR3 length: 16 amino acids. CDR1 is MDHEN, CDR2 SYDVKM, per germline. In DNA, the CDR3 is TGTGCCAGCAGTTTAGCCGCCAGTAGCTCCTACAATGAGCAGTTCTTC. Residues: CASSLAASSSYNEQFF.

This clone has more than one count but fewer than ten. The gene calls are TRBV20-1 and TRBJ1-2; no clear D. Per germline, CDR1 DFQATT and CDR2 SNEGSKA (reference sequence). The CDR3 is 9 residues long. Trimming left V 0 bases short and J 8 bases short, with 1 base between. The CDR3 spells CSAREGYTF. CDR3 coding DNA: TGCAGTGCTAGAGAGGGCTACACCTTC.

The chain has TRBV7-9 and TRBJ2-1; the D is unclear. This CDR3 has 15 amino acids. Germline CDR1 and CDR2: SEHNR and FQNEAQ (reference sequence). Trimming removed 1 base at V and 3 bases at J, with 10 bases between. This chain's CDR3 is CASSLVGNHYNEQFF. CDR3 nucleotide sequence: TGTGCCAGCAGCTTAGTAGGAAACCACTACAATGAGCAGTTCTTC.

In its sample, this clone was seen once. The genes are TRBV27 and TRBJ1-4; D might be TRBD1 (6 bases). Germline V CDR1 and CDR2: MNHEY, SMNVEV (reference sequence). This CDR3 has 13 amino acids. Trimming removed 6 bases from V and 7 bases from J, with 12 bases in between. For the CDR3, the DNA is TGTGCCAGCAGCCGAGGACAGCGTGAAAAACTGTTTTTT. It encodes CASSRGQREKLFF.

The chain has TRBV7-2 and TRBJ2-3; 7 bases fit TRBD2. Germline CDR1 and CDR2: SGHTA and FQGNSA. The trim removed 7 bases at V and 1 base at J, leaving 5 bases unmatched. This CDR3 is built from 14 residues. The CDR3 nucleotides read TGTGCCAGCACCCCAACTAGCGGCACAGATACGCAGTATTTT. As protein: CASTPTSGTDTQYF.

The chain uses TRBV28 and TRBJ1-1; TRBD1 matches at 7 bases. The CDR3 consists of 15 residues. Unmatched junction bases numbered 8, after V lost 6 bases and J lost 1 base. In germline, CDR1 is MDHEN, CDR2 SYDVKM. CDR3 amino acids: CASSNPGTANTEAFF. The CDR3 bases are TGTGCCAGCAGCAATCCCGGGACAGCGAACACTGAAGCTTTCTTT.